This T cell receptor beta chain was captured by sequencing in a study of cytomegalovirus exposure and HLA in healthy donors. CDR1 is MGHRA and CDR2 is YSYEKL in the germline V gene. The CDR3 sequence is 15 residues long. J was trimmed by 10 bases and V by 1 base; bases with no gene match: 4. Notes on the study in general: Rare TCR sequences dominated, though some public TCRs recurred in many donors.

Primers for the PCR totalled 60 Vbeta and 13 Jbeta. Data came from immunoSEQ multiplex PCR; TCRdb stores just in-frame clones and leaves some out. This sample yields about 150,000 clones, of which roughly 77% are seen a single time; roughly 4.2% belongs to the top ten. About this clone itself: Antigen: not known.

Sequencing used PBMCs. The TCR was taken from a male donor in good health and CMV-seronegative. This chain links TRBV4-1 with TRBJ2-1; TRBD2 matches 13 bases. CDR3 residues: CASSQGTSGSREQFF. The DNA of the CDR3 is TGCGCCAGCAGCCAAGGGACTAGCGGGAGTCGGGAGCAGTTCTTC.